This TCR beta chain was recovered during a study of lymphopenia after photon versus proton radiotherapy. Concerning this clone: Its antigen is currently unknown.

Study conclusions and caveats: Authors raise, but do not show, better survival with proton therapy. Photon-treated patients lost naive T cells and TCR diversity; proton-treated stayed stable.

Some clones are missing from TCRdb's copy, which holds only in-frame ones; the method was immunoSEQ multiplex PCR. The sample records 25,000 to 40,000 clones, nearly 85% being singletons. The receptor's source is a woman aged 70-85 years with pancreatic cancer. The sequences come from peripheral blood, collected from a patient treated with proton-based radiotherapy.

The chain's CDR3 is CASSYSGLANYEQYF. CDR3 DNA: TGTGCCAGCAGTTACTCTGGACTCGCCAACTACGAGCAGTACTTC. The genes are TRBV6-5 and TRBJ2-7; TRBD2 might be the D (5 bases). Trimming took off 0 bases at V and 3 bases at J, with 12 bases between the two ends. CDR3 length equals 15 residues. CDR1 is MNHEY and CDR2 is SVGAGI in the germline V gene.